The rows below give T cell receptor beta chains drawn from one sample of a study of kidney transplant recipient with SARS-CoV-2 infection. From the reads, TCRdb called clonotypes with MiXCR, one entry per CDR3 protein. The sample includes 200,000 to 300,000 distinct CDR3 sequences, 25% to 35% seen only once; the top ten take around 7.8%. Sequencing used a blood sample, obtained at baseline and around day 110 from a kidney transplant recipient. The source is a young adult male patient who had COVID-19 and was a kidney transplant recipient. Some T cells may be graft donor cells. Both conserved end residues are part of each CDR3. A D gene is named only where the DNA matches it firmly. Expanded clones get a size class; other rows say once, few or many, or leave the size out.

clone_size	v_call	d_call	j_call	cdr3_aa	cdr3_nt
many	TRBV7-9	-	TRBJ1-2	CASSCVSYHGKTYGYTF	TGTGCCAGCAGCTGTGTCTCATACCATGGAAAGACCTATGGCTACACCTTC
many	TRBV6-5	-	TRBJ1-1	CASSVQGNTEAFF	TGTGCCAGCAGCGTTCAGGGGAACACTGAAGCTTTCTTT
-	TRBV11-3	-	TRBJ2-1	CASSYKGEAYNEQFF	TGTGCCAGCAGCTATAAGGGGGAGGCCTACAATGAGCAGTTCTTC
many	TRBV24-1	-	TRBJ2-3	CATSLGGTGTDTQYF	TGTGCCACCAGTCTGGGGGGCACAGGGACAGATACGCAGTATTTT
many	TRBV6-5	-	TRBJ1-2	CASSVWGSTNYGYTF	TGTGCCAGCAGTGTATGGGGCAGTACTAACTATGGCTACACCTTC
many	TRBV5-1	-	TRBJ2-1	CASSLGGISYNEQFF	TGCGCCAGCAGCTTGGGGGGGATCTCCTACAATGAGCAGTTCTTC
many	TRBV12-3/TRBV12-4	-	TRBJ1-2	CASSVCSSFRKTYGYTF	TGTGCCAGCAGTGTATGCTCCAGCTTCCGAAAGACCTATGGCTACACCTTC
once	TRBV7-9	-	TRBJ1-2	CASSLDRGLSYGHTF	TGTGCCAGCAGCTTAGATCGAGGGTTGAGCTATGGCCACACCTTC
few	TRBV7-9	TRBD2	TRBJ2-1	CASSLAVISGSPFGEQFF	TGTGCCAGCAGCTTAGCGGTCATTAGCGGGAGTCCATTCGGTGAGCAGTTCTTC
many	TRBV7-9	-	TRBJ1-4	CASSYTTGRGEKLFF	TGTGCCAGCAGCTACACTACAGGGAGGGGTGAAAAACTGTTTTTT
many	TRBV11-1	-	TRBJ1-2	CASSGGLKAGKTYGYTF	TGTGCCAGCAGCGGGGGACTTAAGGCTGGAAAGACCTATGGCTACACCTTC
many	TRBV7-9	-	TRBJ2-2	CASSLTVATGTGELFF	TGTGCCAGCAGCTTAACAGTCGCGACAGGCACCGGGGAGCTGTTTTTT
many	TRBV7-2	-	TRBJ1-5	CASSLVPRAEPYQPQHF	TGTGCCAGCAGCTTAGTCCCCCGGGCGGAACCTTATCAGCCCCAGCATTTT
-	TRBV7-3	-	TRBJ2-5	CASGPLGGGGVETQYF	TGTGCCAGCGGCCCCCTAGGAGGGGGGGGGGTGGAGACCCAGTACTTC
few	TRBV7-3	-	TRBJ2-3	CASTSGGPDTQYF	TGTGCCAGCACCTCCGGGGGGCCAGATACGCAGTATTTT
many	TRBV11-2	TRBD1	TRBJ1-2	CASSYDRGYGYTF	TGTGCCAGCAGCTACGACAGGGGATATGGCTACACCTTC
-	TRBV8-2	-	TRBJ2-6	CGNCIRITQSRANVLTF	TGTGGCAATTGCATTAGGATAACACAAAGTCGGGCCAACGTCCTGACTTTC
many	TRBV7-6	-	TRBJ1-2	CASSGITESRKTYGYTF	TGTGCCAGCAGCGGTATCACTGAATCTCGAAAGACCTATGGCTACACCTTC
-	TRBV7-9	TRBD1	TRBJ2-3	CASSQSGTGKTDTQYF	TGTGCCAGCAGCCAGTCCGGGACAGGGAAAACAGATACGCAGTATTTT
few	TRBV5-6	TRBD2	TRBJ2-5	CASSTRTSGIQETQYF	TGTGCCAGCAGCACAAGGACTAGCGGGATACAGGAGACCCAGTACTTC
many	TRBV29-1	-	TRBJ2-4	CSVSDGENIQYF	TGCAGCGTGTCGGACGGGGAAAACATTCAGTACTTC
-	TRBV20-1	-	TRBJ1-2	CSATGQLFRKTYGYTF	TGCAGTGCTACGGGGCAGCTGTTTCGAAAGACCTATGGCTACACCTTC
once	TRBV10-3	-	TRBJ1-4	CAIGGGPAINEKLFF	TGTGCCATCGGTGGAGGACCAGCAATTAATGAAAAACTGTTTTTT
-	TRBV20-1	-	TRBJ2-1	CSARELSRYSSYNEQFF	TGCAGTGCTAGAGAACTTAGCCGTTATAGCTCCTACAATGAGCAGTTCTTC
many	TRBV12-3/TRBV12-4	-	TRBJ2-7	CASSLAGSFSYEQYF	TGTGCCAGCAGTTTAGCCGGTTCCTTCTCCTACGAGCAGTACTTC
few	TRBV6-1	-	TRBJ1-2	CASSEWMECRKTYGYTF	TGTGCCAGCAGTGAATGGATGGAATGTAGAAAGACCTATGGCTACACCTTC
many	TRBV6-6	TRBD1	TRBJ2-7	CASSGQGGGEQYF	TGTGCCAGCAGTGGACAGGGTGGTGGTGAGCAGTACTTC
many	TRBV20-1	-	TRBJ1-2	CSAFAVLFRKTYGYTF	TGCAGTGCTTTTGCCGTGCTGTTTCGAAAGACCTATGGCTACACCTTC